This T cell receptor (beta chain) stems from a study of early T cells in non-severe SARS-CoV-2 infection. Study context: Sequencing used unsorted whole-blood bulk RNA, so chains lack pairing.

Molecules of cDNA were individually given unique molecular identifiers that were attached to them. TCRdb independently ran MiXCR on the 5' RACE reads; one entry per CDR3 protein. Among about 60,000 distinct CDR3 sequences listed, 20% to 25% were seen once. This clonotype was counted a few times. Its target is not known. Study results and limitations: Reliance on VDJdb matching favored anti-spike CD8 responses; private and CD4 specificities were missed.

The clonotype comes from an adult who was a healthcare worker with PCR-confirmed SARS-CoV-2 infection or an uninfected control (not recorded which). The starting material was whole blood, obtained at baseline.

In DNA form, the CDR3 reads TGTGCCAGCAGTCCCGGGACAGGGGGTAATTCACCCCTCCACTTT. This gives the protein CASSPGTGGNSPLHF. J is TRBJ1-6 and V is TRBV6-6, with 11 bases fitting TRBD1. J was trimmed by 6 bases and V by 5 bases; bases with no gene match: 3. CDR1 is MNHNY, CDR2 SVGAGI, per germline (reference sequence). CDR3 length: 15 residues.